These 31 T cell receptor beta chains share one sample of origin, sequenced in a study of blood T cell repertoires in COVID-19. Only in-frame clones appear in the TCRdb table, and some are missing; sequencing was by immunoSEQ multiplex PCR. The data hold more than 65,000 clones, with roughly 79% observed a single time. Sequenced sample: peripheral blood. The source is a human donor in a cohort sampled during active COVID-19.

V gene TRBV4-2 combines with J gene TRBJ2-3, with D possibly being TRBD2 (5 bases). CDR3 size: 15 residues. Trimming removed 0 bases at V and 2 bases at J, with 9 bases between. CDR1 is LGHNA, CDR2 YNFKEQ, per germline. CDR3: CASSQDDYNTDTQYF. In nucleotides, the CDR3 is TGTGCCAGCAGCCAAGATGACTACAACACAGATACGCAGTATTTT.

The chain couples TRBV9 to TRBJ2-7, with 9 nucleotides matching TRBD2. The length of the CDR3 is 15 residues. Trimming cost V 0 bases and J 0 bases; bases outside gene matches: 1. The germline V gene has CDR1 SGDLS and CDR2 YYNGEE. The CDR3 is CASSVGAGGSYEQYF. The DNA for the CDR3 is TGTGCCAGCAGCGTAGGAGCGGGGGGCTCCTACGAGCAGTACTTC.

The rearrangement uses TRBV10-3 and TRBJ2-1; TRBD2 agrees at 10 bases. The CDR3 runs 15 residues. Germline-derived CDR1 and CDR2 are ENHRY and SYGVKD. Trimming at V came to 10 bases and at J to 6 bases, leaving 12 bases not matched to a gene. In DNA, the CDR3 is TGTGCCACGAGAGGGGCTAGCGGGGGCTTCAATGAGCAGTTCTTC. This codes for CATRGASGGFNEQFF.

This chain links TRBV6-2 or TRBV6-3 with TRBJ2-5; a weak D match, TRBD1 (6 bases). The V and J ends lost 6 bases and 1 base respectively, with 12 bases between them. Germline assignment: CDR1 MNHEY and CDR2 SVGEGT. CDR3 length equals 14 residues. The CDR3 DNA sequence: TGTGCCAGCAGCCAGACAGGCTTCCAAGAGACCCAGTACTTC. Protein sequence: CASSQTGFQETQYF.

The genes are TRBV19 and TRBJ1-5; 10 bases are a match to TRBD1. Germline V gene lookup returns CDR1 LNHDA and CDR2 SQIVND (reference sequence). V lost 3 bases, J lost 0 bases, and 11 bases stayed unmatched. The CDR3 loop spans 19 amino acids. CDR3 nucleotides: TGTGCCAGTAGTATGATGACAGGGGGCCAGTCATATAGCAATCAGCCCCAGCATTTT. This codes for CASSMMTGGQSYSNQPQHF.

The V and J genes are TRBV6-5 and TRBJ2-3; 10 bases line up with TRBD2. The V gene's germline CDR1 is MNHEY and CDR2 SVGAGI. This CDR3 comprises 15 residues. J gave up 6 bases and V 9 bases, and 12 bases lay outside the gene matches. In DNA, the CDR3 is TGTGCCAGTGCCGAGCGGGGGGGCGCGACTGATACGCAGTATTTT. Translated, it gives CASAERGGATDTQYF.

The chain links TRBV7-9 to TRBJ2-5, with TRBD2 identical over 9 bases. The CDR3 length is 16 residues. J lost 5 bases, V lost 6 bases, and 13 bases had no gene match. Germline V gene sequence: CDR1 SEHNR, CDR2 FQNEAQ (reference sequence). This chain's CDR3 is CASSISGGPRRETQYF. The CDR3 DNA reads TGTGCCAGCAGTATTAGCGGGGGCCCTCGGAGGGAGACCCAGTACTTC. Looking up the rest from reference TRBV7-9 and TRBJ2-5 gives the full variable domain: DTGVSQNPRHKITKRGQNVTFRCDPISEHNRLYWYRQTLGQGPEFLTYFQNEAQLEKSRLLSDRFSAERPKGSFSTLEIQRTEQGDSAMYLCASSISGGPRRETQYFGPGTRLLVL.

The genes are TRBV28 and TRBJ1-4; 7 bases are shared with TRBD1. Trimming took 4 bases from V and 0 from J; bases not matched to a gene: 5. CDR1 and CDR2 (germline): MDHEN, SYDVKM. The CDR3 covers 16 residues. The CDR3 here is CASSYGTAATNEKLFF. CDR3 DNA: TGTGCCAGCAGTTACGGGACAGCTGCAACTAATGAAAAACTGTTTTTT.

The chain uses TRBV5-4 and TRBJ2-7; 9 bases line up with TRBD1. This CDR3 contains 14 residues. After removal of 4 bases from V and 3 bases from J, the junction contained 5 bases not matched to a gene. Germline V CDR1 and CDR2: SGHNT, YYREEE (reference sequence). Here the CDR3 DNA reads TGTGCCAGCAGCCCGGGGACAGGGATCTACGAGCAGTACTTC. Protein product: CASSPGTGIYEQYF.

This chain links TRBV7-9 with TRBJ2-1, with 9 bases that match TRBD2. Trimming at V came to 5 bases and at J to 5 bases, leaving 13 bases not matched to a gene. CDR3 length equals 17 residues. The V gene's germline CDR1 is SEHNR and CDR2 FQNEAQ (reference sequence). The CDR3 DNA reads as TGTGCCAGCAGCCCCCCCATCCTAGCGGGGCAACACAATGAGCAGTTCTTC. Protein product: CASSPPILAGQHNEQFF.

This chain uses TRBV6-5 with TRBJ2-2; no definite D call. Germline CDR1 is MNHEY and CDR2 is SVGAGI. Trimming cost V 9 bases and J 0 bases, with 2 bases left between them. There are 11 residues in the CDR3. The CDR3 is CASTNTGELFF. CDR3 sequence (DNA): TGTGCCAGTACGAACACCGGGGAGCTGTTTTTT.

V gene TRBV5-4 combines with J gene TRBJ2-7; 8 bases line up with TRBD2. V lost 2 bases, J lost 4 bases, and 5 bases stayed unmatched. CDR1 is SGHNT and CDR2 is YYREEE in the germline V gene (reference sequence). The CDR3 sequence is 14 residues long. CDR3 coding DNA: TGTGCCAGCAGCTTCGGAGCGGGAGAGTACGAGCAGTACTTC. Residues: CASSFGAGEYEQYF.

V usage is TRBV7-6 and J usage is TRBJ2-2; D call uncertain. CDR1 SGHVS and CDR2 FNYEAQ come from the germline V gene. The V end lost 3 bases, the J end lost 8 bases, and 7 bases lay between the germline ends. This CDR3 region has 12 residues. CDR3 loop: CASSFPVGELFF. The CDR3 bases are TGTGCCAGCAGCTTCCCGGTAGGGGAGCTGTTTTTT.

This clone was seen ten or more times. The chain couples TRBV18 to TRBJ1-1; D is ambiguous. The CDR3 length is 14 residues. V lost 3 bases, J lost 4 bases, and 12 bases lay in between. Germline loops: CDR1 KGHSH, CDR2 LQKENI. This chain's CDR3 is CASSPSAYFTEAFF. The CDR3 DNA reads TGTGCCAGCTCACCCTCAGCGTACTTCACTGAAGCTTTCTTT.

This sequence joins TRBV5-1 and TRBJ2-3; 8 bases line up with TRBD2. The J segment lost 0 bases and the V segment lost 1 base, leaving 4 bases of the junction unmatched. This CDR3 has 16 amino acids. Per germline, CDR1 SGHRS and CDR2 YFSETQ. The CDR3 here is CASSLSASGSTDTQYF. The CDR3 coding sequence is TGCGCCAGCAGCTTGAGTGCTAGCGGGAGCACAGATACGCAGTATTTT.

The chain carries TRBV11-2 and TRBJ2-1; 10 bases are shared with TRBD1. Germline V CDR1 and CDR2: SGHAT, FQNNGV. The CDR3 totals 16 residues. J lost 9 bases, V lost 1 base, and 9 bases had no gene match. The CDR3 loop is CASSLVRGQGIGEQFF. CDR3 coding DNA: TGTGCCAGCAGCTTAGTACGGGGACAGGGGATAGGTGAGCAGTTCTTC.

About this clone: The same CDR3 is also encoded by other DNA sequences in this sample. This chain connects TRBV7-2 to TRBJ2-3; 8 positions agree with TRBD2. J gave up 2 bases and V 5 bases, and 6 bases lay outside the gene matches. CDR1 SGHTA and CDR2 FQGNSA come from the germline V gene. This CDR3 is 15 amino acids long. CDR3 loop: CASSPWTSSTDTQYF. The CDR3 region has the DNA TGTGCCAGCAGCCCATGGACTAGCTCCACAGATACGCAGTATTTT.

The CDR3 reads CSASRYNEQFF. The CDR3 bases are TGCAGTGCTAGCCGGTACAATGAGCAGTTCTTC. The chain combines TRBV20-1 with TRBJ2-1; D ambiguous. Germline V gives CDR1 DFQATT, CDR2 SNEGSKA (reference sequence). V was cut by 3 bases and J by 4 bases, with 4 bases left in between. This CDR3 comprises 11 residues.

The chain links TRBV19 to TRBJ2-4; tentatively, D is TRBD2 (5 bases). V lost 4 bases to trimming and J lost 7 bases, with 20 bases between them. Per the germline V gene, CDR1 is LNHDA and CDR2 is SQIVND (reference sequence). The CDR3 loop spans 16 amino acids. The CDR3, as DNA: TGTGCCAGTAGTAGGGTTCGGGATACAGAGGGTAACATTCAGTACTTC. Translating it yields CASSRVRDTEGNIQYF. The full variable domain, completed using reference TRBV19 and TRBJ2-4, is DGGITQSPKYLFRKEGQNVTLSCEQNLNHDAMYWYRQDPGQGLRLIYYSQIVNDFQKGDIAEGYSVSREKKESFPLTVTSAQKNPTAFYLCASSRVRDTEGNIQYFGAGTRLSVL.

V usage is TRBV25-1 and J usage is TRBJ1-1; maybe TRBD1 (6 bases). The germline V gene has CDR1 MGHDK and CDR2 SYGVNS. Trimming stripped 6 bases from V and 1 base from J, with 9 bases between. The CDR3 covers 13 residues. CDR3 nucleotides: TGTGCCAGCAGGACGACAGGGAACACTGAAGCTTTCTTT. The encoded protein is CASRTTGNTEAFF. The full variable domain, completed using reference TRBV25-1 and TRBJ1-1, is EADIYQTPRYLVIGTGKKITLECSQTMGHDKMYWYQQDPGMELHLIHYSYGVNSTEKGDLSSESTVSRIRTEHFPLTLESARPSHTSQYLCASRTTGNTEAFFGQGTRLTVV.

The chain uses TRBV5-4 and TRBJ2-1; weak D call: TRBD2 (6 bases). The CDR3 length is 13 residues. CDR1 and CDR2 from the germline V gene are SGHNT and YYREEE (reference sequence). V was shortened by 4 bases and J by 4 bases, with 9 bases between the two germline ends. This chain's CDR3 is CASSPGLYNEQFF. CDR3 nucleotides: TGTGCCAGCAGCCCTGGACTATACAATGAGCAGTTCTTC.

The chain combines TRBV24-1 with TRBJ1-4; TRBD1 is a possible D gene (6 bases). Trimming shortened V by 2 bases and J by 7 bases, and 13 bases separated the two germline ends. Germline V CDR1 and CDR2: KGHDR, SFDVKD. There are 15 residues in the CDR3. The CDR3 DNA sequence: TGTGCCACCAGTGATTGGACAGTCGACGGTGAAAAACTGTTTTTT. Translated, it gives CATSDWTVDGEKLFF.

This chain joins TRBV25-1 and TRBJ2-1, with TRBD1 identical over 9 bases. The CDR3 runs to 16 residues. Trimming removed 1 base from V and 8 bases from J; junction bases left unmatched: 9. The germline gives CDR1 MGHDK, CDR2 SYGVNS. The CDR3 spells CASSESGTGGPDEQFF. DNA of the CDR3: TGTGCCAGCAGTGAATCAGGAACAGGGGGCCCGGATGAGCAGTTCTTC.

The genes are TRBV4-1 and TRBJ2-1; 8 nucleotides line up with TRBD2. Germline lookup yields CDR1 MGHRA and CDR2 YSYEKL. This CDR3 spans 16 amino acids. Trimming cost V 5 bases and J 4 bases; bases outside gene matches: 10. In DNA form, the CDR3 reads TGCGCCAGCAGCTCGTATGCCGGGACTAGTTACAATGAGCAGTTCTTC. It codes for CASSSYAGTSYNEQFF.

This clone was seen only a few times. This chain connects TRBV7-2 to TRBJ2-7, with 9 positions matching TRBD2. After removal of 5 bases from V and 3 bases from J, the junction contained 11 bases not matched to a gene. Germline values: CDR1 SGHTA, CDR2 FQGNSA. The CDR3 totals 16 residues. The CDR3 region is CASSDHPGAGGYEQYF. The CDR3 coding sequence is TGTGCCAGCAGCGATCACCCGGGAGCGGGAGGCTACGAGCAGTACTTC. Full variable domain (outside the CDR3, taken from reference TRBV7-2 and TRBJ2-7): GAGVSQSPSNKVTEKGKDVELRCDPISGHTALYWYRQSLGQGLEFLIYFQGNSAPDKSGLPSDRFSAERTGGSVSTLTIQRTQQEDSAVYLCASSDHPGAGGYEQYFGPGTRLTVT.

The chain employs TRBV7-9 and TRBJ2-5; 8 positions match TRBD2. Per the germline V gene, CDR1 is SEHNR and CDR2 is FQNEAQ (reference sequence). After removal of 1 base from V and 3 bases from J, the junction contained 4 bases not matched to a gene. The length of the CDR3 is 15 residues. The CDR3 DNA sequence: TGTGCCAGCAGCTTAGGTGATAGCGGGAAAGAGACCCAGTACTTC. It is translated as CASSLGDSGKETQYF.

The chain has TRBV5-4 and TRBJ1-1, with D maybe TRBD1 (5 bases). Per the germline V gene, CDR1 is SGHNT and CDR2 is YYREEE (reference sequence). Trimming removed 0 bases at V and 4 bases at J, with 10 bases between. CDR3 length equals 14 residues. The CDR3 loop is CASSLVTAATEAFF. The CDR3 bases are TGTGCCAGCAGCTTGGTGACAGCAGCCACTGAAGCTTTCTTT.

The V and J genes are TRBV19 and TRBJ1-2, with 7 bases matching TRBD1. Germline loops: CDR1 LNHDA, CDR2 SQIVND (reference sequence). The CDR3 totals 14 residues. V lost 3 bases, J lost 4 bases, and 5 bases stayed unmatched. The CDR3 region is CASSIRGRGYGYTF. The CDR3 nucleotides are TGTGCCAGTAGTATTAGGGGGCGAGGCTATGGCTACACCTTC.

This clone was seen many times. V usage is TRBV6-5 and J usage is TRBJ1-1; D is perhaps TRBD1 (5 bases). Germline CDR1 MNHEY, CDR2 SVGAGI. The CDR3 has 11 amino acids. The CDR3: CAITGNTEAFF. The CDR3 DNA is TGTGCTATTACAGGGAACACTGAAGCTTTCTTT.

This chain joins TRBV4-1 and TRBJ2-5, with D unresolved. The V gene lost 3 bases and the J gene lost 2 bases, with 10 bases spanning the gap. Per germline, CDR1 MGHRA and CDR2 YSYEKL. The CDR3 contains 14 residues. DNA for the CDR3: TGCGCCAGCAGCCAGGAGACTCTACAAGAGACCCAGTACTTC. Protein product: CASSQETLQETQYF.

The V gene is TRBV5-1, the J gene TRBJ1-4; 10 nucleotides line up with TRBD1. This CDR3 region has 14 residues. Germline CDR1 and CDR2: SGHRS and YFSETQ. V lost 5 bases and J lost 5; bases outside the gene matches: 3. CDR3 nucleotide sequence: TGCGCCAGCAGTTCGGGACAGGGGAATGAAAAACTGTTTTTT. It specifies CASSSGQGNEKLFF.